This is a list of T cell receptor beta chains from one sample in a study of blood T cell repertoires in COVID-19. Data came from immunoSEQ multiplex PCR; TCRdb stores just in-frame clones and leaves some out. The sample lists 150,000 or so clones, 90% seen once, with approximately 0.5% in the top ten. The source material was peripheral blood. These receptors were taken from a man aged 50-59 years with acute or convalescent COVID-19. The conserved cysteine and the conserved F or W are not part of the CDR3 here.

>TRBJ2-1|TRBV9
ASSQRTSGRVGNEQF
>TRBJ2-3|TRBV4-1
ASSRAPLAGALDTQY
>TRBJ1-5|TRBV6-4
ASSGLARTRTQPQH
>TRBJ2-3|TRBV5-1
ASSRQGAASTDTQY
>TRBJ1-5|TRBV15
ATSRTVSNQPQH
>TRBJ2-1|TRBV30
AWSWEGSYNEQF
>TRBJ2-7|TRBV19
AGRKGAYEQY
>TRBJ2-7|TRBV20-1
SASRADEQY
>TRBJ2-1|TRBV6-4
ASSARLAGGPGEQF
>TRBJ2-3|TRBV7-8
ASSRVWDRAADTQY
>TRBJ1-1|TRBV6-5
ASSRDRNTEAF
>TRBJ2-7|TRBV3-1/TRBV3-2
ASSRELAHEQY
>TRBJ1-1|TRBV4-1
ASSQDPGQGTEAF
>TRBJ1-2|TRBV6-2/TRBV6-3
ASSEGDFSYGYT
>TRBJ2-7|TRBV27
ASSEAGPSYEQY
>TRBJ2-7|TRBV7-2
ASSTPGQGGGEQY
>TRBJ1-2|TRBV14
ASSQALSLGGYGYT
>TRBJ2-1|TRBV18
ASSPSGQENYNEQF
>TRBJ2-3|TRBV18
ASSPQRADTDTQY
>TRBJ2-3|TRBV6-5
ASGPRDRSTDTQY
>TRBJ1-4|TRBV12-3/TRBV12-4
ASSTGNEKLF
>TRBJ1-4|TRBV11-2
ASSPLTGIGEKLF
>TRBJ2-1|TRBV2
ASSADRGYNEQF
>TRBJ1-6|TRBV6-6
ASSYGQGYSPLH
>TRBJ2-7|TRBV5-4
ASSLGLAGTYEQY
>TRBJ1-5|TRBV6-5
ASRSGQGEQPQH
>TRBJ2-2|TRBV27
ASTLYRTDSNTGELF
>TRBJ2-3|TRBV19
ASRPTSVSTDTQY
>TRBJ1-4|TRBV3-1/TRBV3-2
ASTRGGLNEKLF
>TRBJ2-5|TRBV9
ASSVGNSGLGRETQY
>TRBJ1-2|TRBV3-1/TRBV3-2
ASSQQGAGYGYT